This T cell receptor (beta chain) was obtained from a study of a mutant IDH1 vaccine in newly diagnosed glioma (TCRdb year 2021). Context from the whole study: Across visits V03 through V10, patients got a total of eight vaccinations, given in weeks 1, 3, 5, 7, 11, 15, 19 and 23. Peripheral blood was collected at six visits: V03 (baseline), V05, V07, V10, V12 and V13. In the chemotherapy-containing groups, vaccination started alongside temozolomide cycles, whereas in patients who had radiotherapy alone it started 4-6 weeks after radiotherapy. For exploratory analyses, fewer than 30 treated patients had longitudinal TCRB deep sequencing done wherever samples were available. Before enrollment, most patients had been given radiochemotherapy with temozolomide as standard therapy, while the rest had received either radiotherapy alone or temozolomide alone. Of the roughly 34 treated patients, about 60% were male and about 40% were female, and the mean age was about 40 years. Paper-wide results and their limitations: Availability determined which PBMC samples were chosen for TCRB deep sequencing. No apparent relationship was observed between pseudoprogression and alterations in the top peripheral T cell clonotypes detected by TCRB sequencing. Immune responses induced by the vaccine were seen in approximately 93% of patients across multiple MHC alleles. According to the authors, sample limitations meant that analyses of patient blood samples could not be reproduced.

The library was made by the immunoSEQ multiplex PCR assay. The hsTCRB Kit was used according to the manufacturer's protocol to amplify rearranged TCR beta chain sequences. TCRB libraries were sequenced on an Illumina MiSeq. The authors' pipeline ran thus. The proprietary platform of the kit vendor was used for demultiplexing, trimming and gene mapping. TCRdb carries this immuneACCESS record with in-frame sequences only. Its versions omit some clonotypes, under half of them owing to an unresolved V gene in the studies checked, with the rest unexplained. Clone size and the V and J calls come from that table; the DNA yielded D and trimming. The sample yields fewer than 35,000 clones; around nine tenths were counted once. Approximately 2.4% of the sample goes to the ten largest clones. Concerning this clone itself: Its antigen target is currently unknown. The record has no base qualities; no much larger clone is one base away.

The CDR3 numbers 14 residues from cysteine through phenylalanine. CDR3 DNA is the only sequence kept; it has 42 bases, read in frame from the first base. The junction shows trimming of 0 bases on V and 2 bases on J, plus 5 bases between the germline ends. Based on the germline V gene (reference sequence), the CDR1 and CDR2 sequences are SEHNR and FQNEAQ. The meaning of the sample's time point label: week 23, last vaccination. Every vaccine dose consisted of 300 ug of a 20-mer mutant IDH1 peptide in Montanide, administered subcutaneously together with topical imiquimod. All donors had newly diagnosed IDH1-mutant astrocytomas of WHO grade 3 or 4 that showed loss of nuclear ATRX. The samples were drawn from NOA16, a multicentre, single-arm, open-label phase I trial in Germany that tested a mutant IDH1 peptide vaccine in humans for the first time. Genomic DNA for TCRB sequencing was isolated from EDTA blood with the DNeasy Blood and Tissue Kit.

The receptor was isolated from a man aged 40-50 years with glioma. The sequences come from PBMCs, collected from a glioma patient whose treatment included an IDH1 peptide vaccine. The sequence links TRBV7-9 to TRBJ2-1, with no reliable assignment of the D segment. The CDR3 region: CASSLAVTYNEQFF. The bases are TGTGCCAGCAGCTTAGCGGTTACCTACAATGAGCAGTTCTTC.